One sample yielded the 27 T cell receptor beta chains listed below, sequenced in a study of cytomegalovirus exposure and HLA in healthy donors. Profiled with immunoSEQ multiplex PCR; TCRdb holds only in-frame clones, not every one. Of some 200,000 clones detected, approximately 80% appear once; the ten largest clones hold roughly 12%. The specimen sequenced was PBMCs. The receptors originated from a woman between 25 and 40 years old in good health and CMV-seropositive.

The chain uses TRBV27 and TRBJ2-5; 9 nucleotides align to TRBD1. V lost 6 bases, J lost 4 bases, and 3 bases stayed unmatched. From germline, CDR1 is MNHEY and CDR2 SMNVEV (reference sequence). The CDR3 contains 13 residues. Here the CDR3 DNA reads TGTGCCAGCAGGACAGGGGGGCTAGAGACCCAGTACTTC. It translates to CASRTGGLETQYF.

The V gene is TRBV28, the J gene TRBJ2-5; maybe TRBD2 (6 bases). The V and J ends lost 3 bases and 2 bases respectively, with 13 bases between them. The germline V gene has CDR1 MDHEN and CDR2 SYDVKM. There are 15 residues in the CDR3. This CDR3 is CASSFKGGWQETQYF. In DNA, the CDR3 is TGTGCCAGCAGTTTTAAGGGAGGATGGCAAGAGACCCAGTACTTC. The complete variable domain, with remaining parts taken from reference TRBV28 and TRBJ2-5, reads DVKVTQSSRYLVKRTGEKVFLECVQDMDHENMFWYRQDPGLGLRLIYFSYDVKMKEKGDIPEGYSVSREKKERFSLILESASTNQTSMYLCASSFKGGWQETQYFGPGTRLLVL.

The chain uses TRBV18 and TRBJ2-7; D remains unclear. Trimming took 3 bases from V and 1 from J, leaving 7 bases between them. Germline assignment: CDR1 KGHSH and CDR2 LQKENI. This CDR3 has 13 amino acids. The CDR3 is CASSPFPSYEQYF. The CDR3 DNA reads as TGTGCCAGCTCACCCTTCCCTTCCTACGAGCAGTACTTC.

The chain couples TRBV6-1 to TRBJ1-5, with TRBD1 as a possible D gene (6 bases). This CDR3 contains 16 residues. Germline CDR1 MNHNS, CDR2 SASEGT. V gave up 4 bases and J gave up 0 bases, with 13 bases separating them. CDR3 sequence (DNA): TGTGCCAGCAGTGGGTTGACAGGTTATAGCAATCAGCCCCAGCATTTT. It is translated as CASSGLTGYSNQPQHF.

This chain uses TRBV9 with TRBJ2-3, with 11 positions matching TRBD2. From germline, CDR1 is SGDLS and CDR2 YYNGEE. There are 20 residues in the CDR3. The J segment lost 1 base and the V segment lost 6 bases, leaving 19 bases of the junction unmatched. The CDR3 loop reads CASNEALAGEQPLGTDTQYF. Written as DNA, the CDR3 is TGTGCCAGCAACGAGGCACTAGCGGGAGAACAGCCTTTAGGCACAGATACGCAGTATTTT. Complete variable domain (other parts from reference TRBV9 and TRBJ2-3): DSGVTQTPKHLITATGQRVTLRCSPRSGDLSVYWYQQSLDQGLQFLIQYYNGEERAKGNILERFSAQQFPDLHSELNLSSLELGDSALYFCASNEALAGEQPLGTDTQYFGPGTRLTVL.

The chain is built from TRBV29-1 and TRBJ2-1; 10 positions agree with TRBD2. The ends lost 1 base at V and 9 bases at J; junction bases unmatched: 9. From germline, CDR1 is SQVTM and CDR2 ANQGSEA. The CDR3 loop spans 15 amino acids. CDR3 amino acids: CSVEALTSGTPEQFF. Written as DNA, the CDR3 is TGCAGCGTTGAAGCGCTCACTAGCGGGACCCCTGAGCAGTTCTTC.

The V gene is TRBV30, the J gene TRBJ1-2; D gene ambiguous. Germline lookup yields CDR1 GTSNPN and CDR2 SVGIG (reference sequence). V lost 3 bases, J lost 4 bases, and 9 bases lay in between. The CDR3 totals 12 residues. CDR3 DNA sequence: TGTGCCTGGAGCGGAGGGCCCTATGGCTACACCTTC. It codes for CAWSGGPYGYTF. The variable domain in full, completed from reference TRBV30 and TRBJ1-2, reads SQTIHQWPATLVQPVGSPLSLECTVEGTSNPNLYWYRQAAGRGLQLLFYSVGIGQISSEVPQNLSASRPQDRQFILSSKKLLLSDSGFYLCAWSGGPYGYTFGSGTRLTVV.

The chain links TRBV28 to TRBJ2-5, with a tentative D call TRBD1 (6 bases). Germline V gene data show CDR1 as MDHEN and CDR2 as SYDVKM. CDR3 length equals 14 residues. V shed 4 bases and J shed 1 base, with 10 bases lying between them. Here the CDR3 reads CASSSGQIQETQYF. The CDR3 DNA sequence: TGTGCCAGCAGTTCCGGACAGATCCAAGAGACCCAGTACTTC.

The rearrangement uses TRBV11-3 and TRBJ1-1, with 8 nucleotides matching TRBD1. The CDR3 has 13 residues. J was trimmed by 4 bases and V by 5 bases; bases with no gene match: 3. CDR1 is SGHNT, CDR2 YENEEA, per germline. The CDR3 bases are TGTGCCAGCAGCGGACAGGGAGGCACTGAAGCTTTCTTT. Amino acid sequence: CASSGQGGTEAFF.

The V and J genes are TRBV27 and TRBJ1-1; 10 nucleotides align to TRBD1. The J segment lost 10 bases and the V segment lost 5 bases, leaving 7 bases of the junction unmatched. The CDR3 length is 13 residues. Germline V gene data show CDR1 as MNHEY and CDR2 as SMNVEV (reference sequence). The CDR3 loop reads CASSKTGGKGAFF. The CDR3 bases are TGTGCCAGCAGTAAGACAGGGGGCAAGGGAGCTTTCTTT.

At least ten counts were recorded for this clone. The chain has TRBV19 and TRBJ1-5, with D perhaps matching TRBD1 (6 bases). V gave up 2 bases and J gave up 2 bases, with 7 bases separating them. The length of the CDR3 is 14 residues. Germline values: CDR1 LNHDA, CDR2 SQIVND (reference sequence). This CDR3 is CASSIKGGNQPQHF. The CDR3 nucleotides read TGTGCCAGTAGTATAAAGGGGGGCAATCAGCCCCAGCATTTT.

This clone was observed a handful of times. The chain links TRBV30 to TRBJ1-1; D not resolved. Trimming left V 5 bases short and J 0 bases short, with 4 bases between. CDR3 length equals 11 residues. CDR1 and CDR2 (germline): GTSNPN, SVGIG (reference sequence). The chain's CDR3 is CAWSLNTEAFF. The CDR3 DNA reads TGTGCCTGGTCATTGAACACTGAAGCTTTCTTT.

The CDR3 spells CATSSDRDFLPTGELFF. CDR3 nucleotides: TGTGCCACCAGCAGCGACAGGGACTTTTTACCCACCGGGGAGCTGTTTTTT. The chain is built from TRBV15 and TRBJ2-2, with D maybe TRBD1 (7 bases). Germline CDR1 reads LNHNV; CDR2 reads YYDKDF (reference sequence). V dropped 3 bases and J dropped 4 bases, with 18 bases sitting between them. The CDR3 extends over 17 amino acids.

The chain carries TRBV6-5 and TRBJ2-7; D unresolved. The V end lost 0 bases, the J end lost 4 bases, and 10 bases lay between the germline ends. The CDR3 spans 14 residues. Germline-derived CDR1 and CDR2 are MNHEY and SVGAGI. The CDR3 nucleotides read TGTGCCAGCAGTTACTCACCGAGAAATTACGAGCAGTACTTC. This gives the protein CASSYSPRNYEQYF.

CDR3 sequence (DNA): TGTGCCAGCAGCTTAAGACTAGCGGGACTGAACACCGGGGAGCTGTTTTTT. Encoded protein: CASSLRLAGLNTGELFF. The chain carries TRBV5-6 and TRBJ2-2; 11 nucleotides match TRBD2. Germline CDR1 and CDR2: SGHDT and YYEEEE. V was clipped by 2 bases and J by 1 base; unmatched bases: 4. The CDR3 is made up of 17 amino acids. Complete variable domain (other parts from reference TRBV5-6 and TRBJ2-2): DAGVTQSPTHLIKTRGQQVTLRCSPKSGHDTVSWYQQALGQGPQFIFQYYEEEERQRGNFPDRFSGHQFPNYSSELNVNALLLGDSALYLCASSLRLAGLNTGELFFGEGSRLTVL.

This clone was counted between two and nine times. This rearrangement joins TRBV5-1 to TRBJ2-7, with D uncertain. Germline CDR1 reads SGHRS; CDR2 reads YFSETQ. The CDR3 extends over 14 amino acids. Trimming took 0 bases from V and 4 from J, leaving 11 bases between them. As DNA, the CDR3 is TGCGCCAGCAGCTTGGAACTCCCAGGTTACGAGCAGTACTTC. Its translation: CASSLELPGYEQYF.

This clone appeared many times. The J gene is TRBJ1-4, the V gene TRBV2, with D possibly TRBD1 on 5 matching bases. Germline assignment: CDR1 SNHLY and CDR2 FYNNEI. The CDR3 loop spans 15 amino acids. V was trimmed by 2 bases and J by 10 bases, leaving 17 bases between them. The CDR3 nucleotides are TGTGCCAGCAGTGAATTAACAGGCGGTGGTACAAAACTGTTTTTT. Translated, it gives CASSELTGGGTKLFF.

The J gene is TRBJ2-2, the V gene TRBV5-1, with 8 bases lining up with TRBD2. Per germline, CDR1 SGHRS and CDR2 YFSETQ. CDR3 length: 16 residues. J was trimmed by 4 bases and V by 1 base; bases with no gene match: 6. DNA of the CDR3: TGCGCCAGCAGCTTGTTTAGCGGGATAACCACCGGGGAGCTGTTTTTT. This encodes CASSLFSGITTGELFF.

This chain uses TRBV7-2 with TRBJ2-3; 8 bases map to TRBD2. The V gene end was trimmed by 3 bases and the J gene end by 4 bases; junction bases not matched to a gene: 12. CDR1 and CDR2 from the germline V gene are SGHTA and FQGNSA. The CDR3 consists of 17 residues. The DNA of the CDR3 is TGTGCCAGCAGCTTTAAATTACGATCGGGAGGGGCAGATACGCAGTATTTT. It encodes CASSFKLRSGGADTQYF.

The chain couples TRBV6-6 to TRBJ1-5, with D possibly matching TRBD1 (5 bases). Germline V CDR1 and CDR2: MNHNY, SVGAGI (reference sequence). V shed 3 bases and J shed 6 bases, with 12 bases lying between them. The CDR3 length is 14 residues. The DNA of the CDR3 is TGTGCCAGCAGTTATGGCAGGGAGGGTCAGCCCCAGCATTTT. Protein sequence: CASSYGREGQPQHF.

This chain joins TRBV5-8 and TRBJ1-5; unclear D gene. CDR1 and CDR2 from the germline V gene are SGHTS and YDEGEE. There are 14 residues in the CDR3. V dropped 0 bases and J dropped 3 bases, with 7 bases sitting between them. The CDR3: CASSLGAYNQPQHF. CDR3 nucleotides: TGTGCCAGCAGCTTGGGGGCTTACAATCAGCCCCAGCATTTT.

The V and J genes are TRBV13 and TRBJ2-3, with 8 bases lining up with TRBD2. The V segment lost 5 bases and the J segment 1 base; nucleotides outside the gene matches: 8. The CDR3 has 16 residues. Germline values: CDR1 PRHDT, CDR2 FYEKMQ (reference sequence). For the CDR3, the DNA is TGTGCCAGCAGCCCACCGGCGGGAGGCGGCACAGATACGCAGTATTTT. Encoded protein: CASSPPAGGGTDTQYF.

V is TRBV11-2 and J is TRBJ2-1; 10 positions match TRBD1. This CDR3 has 15 amino acids. Germline-derived CDR1 and CDR2 are SGHAT and FQNNGV. Germline trimming cut 1 base from V and 3 bases from J; bases unmatched to any gene: 0. The CDR3 protein is CASSLGTGGYNEQFF. In DNA, the CDR3 is TGTGCCAGCAGCTTAGGGACAGGGGGCTACAATGAGCAGTTCTTC.

The chain links TRBV27 to TRBJ2-1, with TRBD1 matching over 8 bases. Germline V gene data show CDR1 as MNHEY and CDR2 as SMNVEV (reference sequence). Trimming at V came to 5 bases and at J to 7 bases, leaving 16 bases not matched to a gene. This CDR3 comprises 17 residues. CDR3 in DNA: TGTGCCAGCAGTCCACCCCGTAGGACAGGGAACCTTAATGAGCAGTTCTTC. This encodes CASSPPRRTGNLNEQFF.

A single count supports this clone. The chain uses TRBV7-9 and TRBJ2-1; the D gene is possibly TRBD1 (5 bases). V lost 8 bases and J lost 6, with 11 bases in between. The germline gives CDR1 SEHNR, CDR2 FQNEAQ (reference sequence). This CDR3 contains 12 residues. For the CDR3, the DNA is TGTGCCAGCCAAGGGGTACCCAATGAGCAGTTCTTC. It yields the protein CASQGVPNEQFF.

This clone was recorded once. In DNA form, the CDR3 reads TGTGCCAGTAGTAAAGGACAGGGGACATATAGCAATCAGCCCCAGCATTTT. Its translation: CASSKGQGTYSNQPQHF. The V gene is TRBV19, the J gene TRBJ1-5; 9 bases align to TRBD1. CDR1 and CDR2 (germline): LNHDA, SQIVND (reference sequence). Germline trimming cut 4 bases from V and 0 bases from J; bases unmatched to any gene: 7. The CDR3 spans 17 residues.

V gene TRBV6-5 combines with J gene TRBJ1-2; D call uncertain. The CDR3 has 15 residues. With 3 bases removed from V and 2 bases from J, the gap between germline ends came to 13 bases. Germline loops: CDR1 MNHEY, CDR2 SVGAGI. The CDR3 bases are TGTGCCAGCAGTTATCAGGAAAGGTCGAACTATGGCTACACCTTC. The encoded protein is CASSYQERSNYGYTF.